This T cell receptor beta chain is drawn from a study of technical replicates of blood from a handful of donors (dated by TCRdb to the late 2010s). The method was the immunoSEQ multiplex PCR assay. Here the immuneACCESS table is served through TCRdb, limited to in-frame sequences with V and J called. Missing clones are a known gap in these copies; in checked studies unresolved V genes cover under half, and the rest lacks a known reason. This sample is represented by under 65,000 clones; approximately 94% of them were singletons. The ten largest make up about 0.39% of the sample. A word on this clone: It has no known antigen specificity. No quality values exist for individual bases; no much larger clone is one base distant.

V ends up 1 base short and J 3 bases short, with an unmatched junction base count of 9. For CDR1 and CDR2, the germline V gene lists LGHNA and YNFKEQ. Measured from the cysteine to the phenylalanine, the CDR3 is 16 residues long. Just the 48-base CDR3 DNA is kept, in frame starting at base 1. The sequenced sample consisted of T cells isolated from PBMCs. The source is a human donor in good health. The chain is assembled from TRBV4-2 and TRBJ2-7; 7 bases in the junction line up with TRBD1. The CDR3 reads CASSQGRGRGDYEQYF. DNA sequence: TGTGCCAGCAGCCAAGGAAGGGGGCGAGGAGACTACGAGCAGTACTTC.